Listed below are T cell receptor beta chains from one sample, sequenced in a study of blood T cell repertoires in COVID-19. The method was immunoSEQ multiplex PCR; TCRdb's version includes in-frame clones alone and lacks a portion of them. The repertoire holds tens of thousands of clones, with 86% as singletons. Sequenced: peripheral blood. The receptors stem from a man over 45 with active or convalescent COVID-19. The CDR3 runs from the conserved cysteine through the conserved F or W.

CDR3: CASSLVGTGGSFTIYF; J: TRBJ1-3; V: TRBV7-2
CDR3: CASSSSVASGYSYNEQFF; J: TRBJ2-1; V: TRBV7-9
CDR3: CASGLVLTRYNEQFF; J: TRBJ2-1; V: TRBV12-5
CDR3: CASSKVFDRVGYEQYF; J: TRBJ2-7; V: TRBV21-1
CDR3: CASSLDGTGARTQYF; J: TRBJ2-5; V: TRBV6-2/TRBV6-3
CDR3: CASSKRPWTSIDEQYF; J: TRBJ2-7; V: TRBV21-1
CDR3: CASSRDRVGDEQYF; J: TRBJ2-7; V: TRBV19
CDR3: CATLAVMNTEAFF; J: TRBJ1-1; V: TRBV10-3
CDR3: CASRPSMGQMNTEAFF; J: TRBJ1-1; V: TRBV5-4
CDR3: CASSVRTGNPNEKLFF; J: TRBJ1-4; V: TRBV19
CDR3: CASSKWGPAGAVYEQYF; J: TRBJ2-7; V: TRBV21-1
CDR3: CASSLGLFGDPSYNEQFF; J: TRBJ2-1; V: TRBV7-2
CDR3: CASSSTSTETQYF; J: TRBJ2-5; V: TRBV19
CDR3: CASSLNAGETQYF; J: TRBJ2-5; V: TRBV5-1
CDR3: CASSIPGQGIYNSPLHF; J: TRBJ1-6; V: TRBV19
CDR3: CAWSSPTGTNEKLFF; J: TRBJ1-4; V: TRBV30
CDR3: CASSPRDRGRSTEAFF; J: TRBJ1-1; V: TRBV18
CDR3: CASSYVAGGLNYGYTF; J: TRBJ1-2; V: TRBV6-2/TRBV6-3
CDR3: CASSLEQGATFSSPLHF; J: TRBJ1-6; V: TRBV5-4
CDR3: CASGIDSYQPQHF; J: TRBJ1-5; V: TRBV12-5
CDR3: CASSVVATNTGELFF; J: TRBJ2-2; V: TRBV9
CDR3: CASSRTGGTRGKLFF; J: TRBJ1-4; V: TRBV3-1/TRBV3-2
CDR3: CATSEHAGREGVLYF; J: TRBJ2-3; V: TRBV24-1
CDR3: CASSGNSGRAAGELFF; J: TRBJ2-2; V: TRBV6-1
CDR3: CASSRQGSNQPQHF; J: TRBJ1-5; V: TRBV18
CDR3: CASSLGRQGTGELFF; J: TRBJ2-2; V: TRBV5-1
CDR3: CASSDSPPGGVLHEQFF; J: TRBJ2-1; V: TRBV2
CDR3: CASSLGTFYGYTF; J: TRBJ1-2; V: TRBV5-4
CDR3: CASSFPGTDARGLYF; J: TRBJ2-7; V: TRBV28
CDR3: CASSEAGGGRNSPLHF; J: TRBJ1-6; V: TRBV6-1
CDR3: CASSPLQGEKSPLHF; J: TRBJ1-6; V: TRBV3-1/TRBV3-2